This T cell receptor (beta chain) was retrieved from a study of B cell selection in AIRE deficiency (dated by TCRdb to 2018 to 2020). About the study as a whole: Researchers compared the TCRbeta repertoires of sorted blood CD4+ conventional T cells and regulatory T cells from AIRE-deficient patients with the corresponding repertoires from healthy controls. The TCR-sequenced cohort comprised roughly 5 AIRE-deficient APECED patients and roughly 5 healthy control donors. Here is what the overall study found, with its caveats: Only TCRbeta chains were sequenced, and roughly 40% of the Treg sequences shared among healthy donors were also detected in healthy Tconv cells, possibly owing to differing TCRalpha chains. Among 3,500 to 4,000 shared Treg TCRbeta sequences, over 25% were shared exclusively by healthy donors and under 10% exclusively by patients, which suggests that Treg selection is less efficient in the absence of AIRE. Around 30% of Treg TCRbeta sequences shared among healthy donors appeared in patient Tconv cells, suggesting diversion of Treg-biased clones into the Tconv compartment. Shared Treg sequences had shorter CDR3s, reflecting a bias toward rearrangements with few non-templated nucleotide insertions. TCRBV gene usage, CDR3 length and TCR diversity in Tconv and Treg cells from AIRE-deficient patients were found to be similar to those in cells from healthy donors.

Taken from cysteine to phenylalanine, the CDR3 has 11 residues. Only CDR3 DNA remains: 33 bases, in frame from the first base. Deletion took 3 bases off V and 5 bases off J, with a span of 5 bases between the germline ends. CDR1 and CDR2 were assigned from the germline V gene (reference sequence) as SGHNT and YYREEE. A remark on this clone: Its antigen specificity is not known. Base qualities are missing; no much larger clone stands one base away.

Regulatory T cells were sorted as cells that were CD4+CD25hiCD127low/negative. The healthy donors who provided the control samples were not related to the patients. Sorting of Tconv and Treg cells intended for TCRbeta sequencing was performed on a FACSAria flow cytometer. Sorted cells were collected in 5-ml round-bottom polystyrene tubes, and dry cell pellets were stored frozen at -80 degrees C prior to sequencing. The immunoSEQ platform was used to sequence the TCRbeta chain. The study's processing was this. When Treg repertoires were pooled, patients gave 45,000 to 60,000 distinct TCRbeta sequences, while healthy donors gave 9.56x10^4. Treg TCRbeta sequences found in two or more individuals were classed as public, and these public Treg TCRbeta sequences were then looked for in Tconv repertoires. Differences between groups were assessed by Mann-Whitney U tests with Bonferroni-Dunn correction in GraphPad Prism 7.03. The table was pulled from immuneACCESS by TCRdb, which kept in-frame rearrangements only. Such tables lose some clones; where checked, under half of the loss comes from unresolved V genes, and the rest has no known cause. D and trimming were read from the DNA, whereas the V and J calls and clone size are those reported in that table. The sample table lists over 15,000 clones, just over 90% of them with a count of one. Roughly 0.8% of the sample is taken by the ten largest.

This clonotype was obtained from a human donor in good health. The source material was CD4+CD25+ Tregs sorted from PBMCs. Recombination linked TRBV5-4 to TRBJ2-5, with an unclear D gene assignment. The nucleotide sequence reads TGTGCCAGCAGCTCCCTGGAGACCCAGTACTTC. It translates to CASSSLETQYF. The full variable domain, completed from the reference TRBV5-4 and TRBJ2-5 proteins outside the CDR3, reads ETGVTQSPTHLIKTRGQQVTLRCSSQSGHNTVSWYQQALGQGPQFIFQYYREEENGRGNFPPRFSGLQFPNYSSELNVNALELDDSALYLCASSSLETQYFGPGTRLLVL.